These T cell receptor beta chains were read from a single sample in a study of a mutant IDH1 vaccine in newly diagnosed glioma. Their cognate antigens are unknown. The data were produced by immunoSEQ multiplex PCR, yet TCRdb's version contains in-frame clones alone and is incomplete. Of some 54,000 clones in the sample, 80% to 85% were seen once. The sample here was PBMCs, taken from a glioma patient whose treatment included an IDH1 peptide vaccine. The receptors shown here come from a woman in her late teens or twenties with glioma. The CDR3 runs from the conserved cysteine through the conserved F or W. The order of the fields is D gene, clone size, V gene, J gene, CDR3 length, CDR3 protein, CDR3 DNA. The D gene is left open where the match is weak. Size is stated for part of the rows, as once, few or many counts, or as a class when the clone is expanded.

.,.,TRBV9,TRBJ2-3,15,CASSVAGTGTDTQYF,TGTGCCAGCAGCGTAGCAGGAACAGGCACAGATACGCAGTATTTT
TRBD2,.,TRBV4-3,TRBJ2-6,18,CASSLAVSGGSGANVLTF,TGCGCCAGCAGCCTAGCGGTTAGCGGGGGCTCTGGGGCCAACGTCCTGACTTTC
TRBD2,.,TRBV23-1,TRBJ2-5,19,CASSQSKGGLSGRQETQYF,TGCGCCAGCAGTCAATCTAAGGGGGGACTAAGCGGGAGGCAAGAGACCCAGTACTTC
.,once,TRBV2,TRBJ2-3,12,CATFWGTDTQYF,TGTGCCACCTTTTGGGGGACGGATACGCAGTATTTT
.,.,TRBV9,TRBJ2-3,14,CASSPMDFFDTQYF,TGTGCCAGCAGCCCTATGGACTTTTTTGATACGCAGTATTTT
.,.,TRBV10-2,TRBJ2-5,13,CASIRDSQETQYF,TGCGCCAGCATCCGGGACTCGCAAGAGACCCAGTACTTC
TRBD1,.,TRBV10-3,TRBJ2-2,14,CAISEDRATGELFF,TGCGCCATCAGTGAAGACAGGGCCACCGGGGAGCTGTTTTTT
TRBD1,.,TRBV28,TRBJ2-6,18,CASSLGTGGPSGANVLTF,TGTGCCAGCAGTTTGGGGACAGGGGGACCCTCTGGGGCCAACGTCCTGACTTTC
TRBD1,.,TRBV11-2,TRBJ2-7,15,CASSFGTGPQDEQYF,TGTGCCAGCAGCTTCGGGACAGGGCCCCAGGACGAGCAGTACTTC
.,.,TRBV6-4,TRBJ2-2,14,CASSERANTGELFF,TGTGCCAGCAGTGAAAGGGCGAACACCGGGGAGCTGTTTTTT
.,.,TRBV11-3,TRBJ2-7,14,CASSWGQPSYEQYF,TGTGCCAGCAGCTGGGGTCAGCCCTCCTACGAGCAGTACTTC
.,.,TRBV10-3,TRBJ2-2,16,CAISPMDSVNTGELFF,TGTGCCATCAGTCCCATGGACAGCGTGAACACCGGGGAGCTGTTTTTT
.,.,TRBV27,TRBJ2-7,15,CASSFRGRGLGEQYF,TGTGCCAGCAGTTTTAGGGGCAGGGGTCTAGGCGAGCAGTACTTC
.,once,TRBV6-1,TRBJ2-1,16,CASSEATGVAYNEQFF,TGTGCCAGCAGTGAAGCGACGGGGGTAGCCTACAATGAGCAGTTCTTC